The rows below give T cell receptor beta chains drawn from one sample of a study of shared clonotypes between healthy human individuals. TCRdb keeps only in-frame clones here, not all; method: immunoSEQ multiplex PCR. The table includes 1.6 million or so clones, just under 99% detected once. Material: naive CD4+ T cells sorted from blood. The receptors were gathered from a young man in good health. The CDR3 runs from the conserved cysteine through the conserved F or W. D genes are given only for firm matches. Size is stated for part of the rows, as once, few or many counts, or as a class when the clone is expanded.

clone size	D gene	J gene	V gene	CDR3 DNA	CDR3 protein
once	NA	TRBJ2-6	TRBV28	TGTGCCAGCAGGACCGGAGCCTCTGGGGCCAACGTCCTGACTTTC	CASRTGASGANVLTF
NA	TRBD1	TRBJ1-4	TRBV5-5	TGTGCCAGCACCCCGGGACAGGCAAATGAAAAACTGTTTTTT	CASTPGQANEKLFF
NA	TRBD2	TRBJ2-3	TRBV5-1	TGCGCCAGCAGCTTGCCACTAGCGGCCGGCACAGATACGCAGTATTTT	CASSLPLAAGTDTQYF
once	TRBD2	TRBJ2-2	TRBV19	TGTGCCAGTAAGCGGGACGTCGGGGAGCTGTTTTTT	CASKRDVGELFF
NA	TRBD1	TRBJ1-5	TRBV18	TGTGCCAGCTCTCCCAGACAGGGGGACAATCAGCCCCAGCATTTT	CASSPRQGDNQPQHF
NA	TRBD2	TRBJ2-3	TRBV29-1	TGCAGCGTTGACCCTCGGGCTAGCGGGAAGGCCGATACGCAGTATTTT	CSVDPRASGKADTQYF
NA	NA	TRBJ2-2	TRBV9	TGTGCCCGCTGCCTCGGGGAGCTGTTTTTT	CARCLGELFF
NA	NA	TRBJ2-7	TRBV28	TGTGCCAGCAGAGCGCCCCTTTGGGCACGCGAGCAGTACTTC	CASRAPLWAREQYF
NA	NA	TRBJ1-2	TRBV6-1	TGTGCCAGCAGTGAACAGGGAAACTATGGCTACACCTTC	CASSEQGNYGYTF
NA	NA	TRBJ1-2	TRBV7-3	TGTGCCAGCAGCTTTCAGGAGACCCTAGGCGACTATGGCTACACCTTC	CASSFQETLGDYGYTF
NA	NA	TRBJ2-2	TRBV29-1	TGCAGCGTTGACCTGCGGACTAACAGTGGAACCGGGGAGCTGTTTTTT	CSVDLRTNSGTGELFF
NA	NA	TRBJ2-3	TRBV5-4	TGTGCCAGCAGCGTTAGCGGTTCTAGCACAGATACGCAGTATTTT	CASSVSGSSTDTQYF
NA	TRBD1	TRBJ2-3	TRBV4-1	TGCGCCAGCAGCCCGCTCAGGCCAGGGGGCCCTAGCACAGATACGCAGTATTTT	CASSPLRPGGPSTDTQYF
NA	NA	TRBJ2-3	TRBV5-6	TGTGCCAGCAGCTTGGTGCGTAACACAGATACGCAGTATTTT	CASSLVRNTDTQYF
NA	NA	TRBJ2-3	TRBV2	TGTGCCAGCGACCGGGACCTTGCAGGAGATACGCAGTATTTT	CASDRDLAGDTQYF